The 31 T cell receptor beta chains in this list originate from one sample, sequenced in a study of response to subunit inactivated influenza vaccine. TCRdb fed the RT-PCR reads into MiXCR, producing one record per CDR3 protein. The sample comprises about 500,000 distinct CDR3 sequences, approximately 15% of which are singletons, and 3% rests with the top ten. Material: CD4+ T cells sorted from PBMCs, obtained less than 30 months after vaccination. These receptors originate from a man between 45 and 75 years old who received an inactivated influenza vaccine.

This clonotype was detected only a few times. The J gene is TRBJ2-7, the V gene TRBV3-1; tentatively, D is TRBD1 (6 bases). The CDR3 consists of 16 residues. The V and J ends lost 3 bases and 2 bases respectively, with 17 bases between them. Germline lookup yields CDR1 LGHDT and CDR2 YNNKEL (reference sequence). Written as DNA, the CDR3 is TGTGCCAGCAGCCATGAGGGGGAAACTAGGACCTACGAGCAGTACTTC. It encodes CASSHEGETRTYEQYF.

This clonotype was seen more than once but under ten times. The gene calls are TRBV12-3 or TRBV12-4 and TRBJ2-2; no definite D call. This CDR3 has 14 amino acids. V lost 4 bases and J lost 2, with 8 bases in between. Written as DNA, the CDR3 is TGTGCCAGCAGTTCCAGAATTAACACCGGGGAGCTGTTTTTT. This sequence encodes CASSSRINTGELFF.

In regard to this clonotype: Germline is not matched at one junction end, which may reflect a read error. CDR3 sequence: CASSLSTSPNF. Here the CDR3 DNA reads TGTGCCAGCAGCTTAAGCACTAGCCCGAACTTC. The V and J genes are TRBV11-2 and TRBJ2-7; a weak D match, TRBD2 (6 bases). The CDR3 is 11 residues long. CDR1 is SGHAT and CDR2 is FQNNGV in the germline V gene.

The chain employs TRBV12-3 or TRBV12-4 and TRBJ2-7; TRBD2 matches 13 bases. CDR3 length: 15 residues. V shed 6 bases and J 7 bases; nucleotides not matched to a gene: 9. The CDR3 loop reads CASRLGTSGMGEQYF. CDR3 in DNA: TGTGCCAGCAGGCTGGGGACTAGCGGGATGGGGGAGCAGTACTTC.

The chain recombines TRBV20-1 with TRBJ2-1; TRBD2 matches 11 bases. The junction had 10 bases not matched to a gene; V was cut back by 5 bases and J by 1 base. The CDR3 runs 17 residues. Germline V CDR1 and CDR2: DFQATT, SNEGSKA (reference sequence). The CDR3 loop is CSALPTSGVISYNEQFF. The CDR3 nucleotides read TGCAGTGCTCTGCCGACTAGCGGGGTCATATCCTACAATGAGCAGTTCTTC.

This clonotype was found a few times. V usage is TRBV6-6 and J usage is TRBJ2-7; the match to TRBD2 covers 7 bases. V dropped 8 bases and J dropped 6; count of bases not matched to a gene: 7. Germline V gene data show CDR1 as MNHNY and CDR2 as SVGAGI (reference sequence). This CDR3 region has 12 residues. CDR3 nucleotide sequence: TGTGCCAGCGGACTAGGACGGCGCGAGCAGTACTTC. Translating gives CASGLGRREQYF.

The rearrangement uses TRBV15 and TRBJ1-2; 10 bases are shared with TRBD1. The ends lost 3 bases at V and 5 bases at J; junction bases unmatched: 9. Germline CDR1 is LNHNV and CDR2 is YYDKDF (reference sequence). This CDR3 is built from 16 residues. In nucleotides, the CDR3 is TGTGCCACCAGCAGGGGGACAGGGGTTTATCTTTATGGCTACACCTTC. Translation: CATSRGTGVYLYGYTF.

This clonotype was picked up many times. The chain uses TRBV7-3 and TRBJ2-1; tentative D call: TRBD2 (6 bases). In germline, CDR1 is SGHTA, CDR2 FQGTGA. The CDR3 sequence is 15 residues long. Trimming took off 5 bases at V and 0 bases at J, with 11 bases between the two ends. CDR3 sequence reads: CASSRSGGSYNEQFF. The CDR3 DNA follows: TGTGCCAGCAGCCGTAGCGGAGGCTCCTACAATGAGCAGTTCTTC.

This clonotype was observed a few times. This chain joins TRBV7-9 and TRBJ2-7, with D perhaps TRBD1 (5 bases). CDR3 length equals 12 residues. Per germline, CDR1 SEHNR and CDR2 FQNEAQ (reference sequence). Between the trimmed V and J ends, which lost 5 bases and 7 bases, there was a span of 12 bases. The CDR3 nucleotides read TGTGCCAGCAGCCCAGGGTTAGGGGAGCAGTACTTC. It yields the protein CASSPGLGEQYF.

The chain has TRBV10-3 and TRBJ1-2; D not certain. Trimming cost V 4 bases and J 4 bases, with 10 bases left between them. This CDR3 is 13 amino acids long. In germline, CDR1 is ENHRY, CDR2 SYGVKD. CDR3 nucleotide sequence: TGTGCCATCAGTGCCCCAGAGGGCTATGGCTACACCTTC. Amino acid sequence: CAISAPEGYGYTF.

This clonotype was observed many times. The J gene is TRBJ2-7, the V gene TRBV16; no reliable D call. The V and J ends lost 0 bases and 1 base respectively, with 10 bases between them. This CDR3 spans 15 amino acids. CDR1 and CDR2 from the germline V gene are KGHSY and FQNENV. CDR3 bases: TGTGCCAGCAGCCAATCTCGGGCAAGTTCCTACGAGCAGTACTTC. Encoded protein: CASSQSRASSYEQYF.

This clonotype was found a few times. The chain joins TRBV4-3 to TRBJ1-5; D uncertain. This CDR3 has 13 residues. CDR1 LGHNA and CDR2 YSLEER come from the germline V gene. V lost 0 bases and J 7 bases, leaving 7 bases between the germline ends. The DNA of the CDR3 is TGCGCCAGCAGCCAAGAGAGCGGGCAGCCCCAGCATTTT. It translates to CASSQESGQPQHF.

The table lists this clonotype with a few counts. V is TRBV20-1 and J is TRBJ1-1; D unresolved. V gave up 2 bases and J gave up 6 bases, with 13 bases separating them. The CDR3 sequence is 13 residues long. CDR1 and CDR2 (germline): DFQATT, SNEGSKA (reference sequence). For the CDR3, the DNA is TGCAGTGCTAGACCGCCCCTAGACGCTGAAGCTTTCTTT. It yields the protein CSARPPLDAEAFF.

This clonotype was seen only once. CDR3 coding DNA: TGTGCCAGCAGCTTAAGTGATACCAGGGGATGGAAGACCCAGTACTTC. Translating gives CASSLSDTRGWKTQYF. The chain recombines TRBV11-2 with TRBJ2-5; tentative D call: TRBD1 (6 bases). The length of the CDR3 is 16 residues. V shed 2 bases and J shed 6 bases, with 19 bases lying between them. Germline lookup yields CDR1 SGHAT and CDR2 FQNNGV.

This sequence joins TRBV7-9 and TRBJ2-1; 11 bases are shared with TRBD2. The CDR3 totals 17 residues. Per the germline V gene, CDR1 is SEHNR and CDR2 is FQNEAQ (reference sequence). The trim removed 3 bases at V and 8 bases at J, leaving 12 bases unmatched. This CDR3 is CASSLGPTSGSVHEQFF. CDR3 coding DNA: TGTGCCAGCAGCTTGGGCCCTACTAGCGGGAGTGTCCATGAGCAGTTCTTC.

The chain combines TRBV9 with TRBJ2-7; 10 bases match TRBD2. Germline lookup yields CDR1 SGDLS and CDR2 YYNGEE. Losses at the gene ends were 3 bases for V and 4 bases for J; bases not matched to a gene: 7. There are 15 residues in the CDR3. The CDR3 DNA reads TGTGCCAGCAGCGCCTCCGGGACTAGCGTTTACGAGCAGTACTTC. Encoded protein: CASSASGTSVYEQYF. Supplemented by reference TRBV9 and TRBJ2-7, the full variable domain reads DSGVTQTPKHLITATGQRVTLRCSPRSGDLSVYWYQQSLDQGLQFLIQYYNGEERAKGNILERFSAQQFPDLHSELNLSSLELGDSALYFCASSASGTSVYEQYFGPGTRLTVT.

The J gene is TRBJ2-5, the V gene TRBV14; D gene ambiguous. The CDR3 extends over 11 amino acids. The V end was cut by 3 bases, the J end by 9 bases, with 8 bases between. Germline-derived CDR1 and CDR2 are SGHDN and FVKESK. In nucleotides, the CDR3 is TGTGCCAGCAGCCAGTCCTCGGCCCAGTACTTC. Translation gives CASSQSSAQYF.

This clonotype was detected only a few times. The V gene is TRBV20-1, the J gene TRBJ2-5; TRBD2 agrees at 12 bases. Germline lookup yields CDR1 DFQATT and CDR2 SNEGSKA (reference sequence). This CDR3 spans 15 amino acids. The chain's CDR3 is CSGLAGPGYQETQYF. The CDR3 DNA follows: TGCAGCGGACTAGCGGGGCCGGGGTACCAAGAGACCCAGTACTTC.

In this sample, this clonotype turned up a few times. The chain is built from TRBV29-1 and TRBJ1-2; 9 bases map to TRBD1. V shed 2 bases and J 1 base; nucleotides not matched to a gene: 8. There are 16 residues in the CDR3. Germline-derived CDR1 and CDR2 are SQVTM and ANQGSEA. For the CDR3, the DNA is TGCAGCGTTGAAAAGCGACAGGGGGTTCGTAACTATGGCTACACCTTC. Its translation is CSVEKRQGVRNYGYTF.

This chain joins TRBV5-5 and TRBJ1-2; 9 bases are a match to TRBD1. The CDR3 is made up of 14 amino acids. J was trimmed by 3 bases and V by 3 bases; bases with no gene match: 3. CDR1 and CDR2 (germline): SGHKS, YYEKEE (reference sequence). The CDR3: CASSYTGGDYGYTF. The CDR3 nucleotides are TGTGCCAGCAGCTATACAGGGGGCGACTATGGCTACACCTTC. Together with reference TRBV5-5 and TRBJ1-2, the CDR3 gives the full variable domain: DAGVTQSPTHLIKTRGQQVTLRCSPISGHKSVSWYQQVLGQGPQFIFQYYEKEERGRGNFPDRFSARQFPNYSSELNVNALLLGDSALYLCASSYTGGDYGYTFGSGTRLTVV.

This clonotype occurred many times. The chain recombines TRBV20-1 with TRBJ2-7; 9 bases map to TRBD1. With V trimmed by 4 bases and J by 3 bases, 4 bases remained unmatched. The CDR3 is 13 amino acids. The germline gives CDR1 DFQATT, CDR2 SNEGSKA (reference sequence). Written as DNA, the CDR3 is TGCAGTGCTAACAACAGGGGGCACTACGAGCAGTACTTC. Its protein product is CSANNRGHYEQYF.

This clonotype was found a few times. This chain connects TRBV9 to TRBJ2-2, with TRBD2 matching over 9 bases. Trimming took 1 base from V and 6 from J; bases not matched to a gene: 7. The CDR3 consists of 16 residues. CDR1 is SGDLS and CDR2 is YYNGEE in the germline V gene. CDR3 coding DNA: TGTGCCAGCAGCGTAATTCCTAGCGGGATGGCCGGGGAGCTGTTTTTT. It codes for CASSVIPSGMAGELFF.

This clonotype was seen more than once but under ten times. This chain uses TRBV6-5 with TRBJ2-6; D call uncertain. The germline V and J ends were trimmed by 3 bases and 3 bases, with 18 bases remaining between them. The CDR3 runs to 18 residues. Germline loops: CDR1 MNHEY, CDR2 SVGAGI. The chain's CDR3 is CASSYRDRKINGANVLTF. The DNA for the CDR3 is TGTGCCAGCAGTTATCGCGACCGAAAGATTAATGGGGCCAACGTCCTGACTTTC.

V is TRBV18 and J is TRBJ1-1, with D unresolved. Germline V gene data show CDR1 as KGHSH and CDR2 as LQKENI. The V gene lost 2 bases and the J gene lost 1 base, with 8 bases spanning the gap. The CDR3 loop spans 14 amino acids. DNA for the CDR3: TGTGCCAGCTCACCAGGGAACAGGAACACTGAAGCTTTCTTT. Its protein is CASSPGNRNTEAFF.

The chain is built from TRBV25-1 and TRBJ2-2; D is tentatively TRBD1 or TRBD2 (5 bases each). This CDR3 spans 13 amino acids. V gave up 3 bases and J gave up 7 bases, with 9 bases separating them. The germline gives CDR1 MGHDK, CDR2 SYGVNS. DNA of the CDR3: TGTGCCAGCAGTGAGACGGGGCGCGGGGAGCTGTTTTTT. It translates to CASSETGRGELFF. Looking up the rest from reference TRBV25-1 and TRBJ2-2 gives the full variable domain: EADIYQTPRYLVIGTGKKITLECSQTMGHDKMYWYQQDPGMELHLIHYSYGVNSTEKGDLSSESTVSRIRTEHFPLTLESARPSHTSQYLCASSETGRGELFFGEGSRLTVL.

This clonotype was picked up a small number of times. CDR3 sequence (DNA): TGTGCCACCAGCCAGATGGCTAATGAAAAACTGTTTTTT. Amino acid sequence: CATSQMANEKLFF. This sequence joins TRBV15 and TRBJ1-4, with no clear D. The CDR3 is 13 amino acids. With 5 bases removed from V and 3 bases from J, the gap between germline ends came to 7 bases. The germline V gene encodes CDR1 LNHNV and CDR2 YYDKDF (reference sequence).

The rearrangement joins TRBV20-1 to TRBJ1-2, with 8 bases identical to TRBD1. The length of the CDR3 is 12 residues. V shed 3 bases and J 8 bases; nucleotides not matched to a gene: 5. In germline, CDR1 is DFQATT, CDR2 SNEGSKA (reference sequence). CDR3 coding DNA: TGCAGTGCTAGGGACAGGGTGGCGGGCTACACCTTC. Translated, it gives CSARDRVAGYTF.

This clonotype was counted only a few times. The chain recombines TRBV20-1 with TRBJ1-1; tentative D call: TRBD1 (6 bases). The CDR3 spans 11 residues. Trimming took 3 bases from V and 10 from J, leaving 12 bases between them. CDR1 and CDR2 (germline): DFQATT, SNEGSKA (reference sequence). CDR3 region: CSARAGVGAFF. The CDR3 DNA reads as TGCAGTGCTAGGGCAGGGGTGGGAGCTTTCTTT.

The chain recombines TRBV20-1 with TRBJ2-1; the D gene is possibly TRBD1 (6 bases). Per germline, CDR1 DFQATT and CDR2 SNEGSKA (reference sequence). Trimming pared 1 base from V and 3 bases from J, leaving 13 bases between. The CDR3 is made up of 15 amino acids. The CDR3 loop is CSARGPRGRYNEQFF. The CDR3, as DNA: TGCAGTGCTAGAGGCCCCAGGGGCCGCTACAATGAGCAGTTCTTC.

This clonotype has just a few counts. The chain is built from TRBV5-1 and TRBJ2-3; 12 bases align to TRBD2. Trimming cost V 0 bases and J 5 bases; bases outside gene matches: 7. Germline CDR1 is SGHRS and CDR2 is YFSETQ. This CDR3 comprises 17 residues. The CDR3 reads CASSLGLAGVRGDTQYF. The CDR3 DNA reads TGCGCCAGCAGCTTGGGACTAGCGGGAGTTCGGGGAGATACGCAGTATTTT.

This sequence joins TRBV7-9 and TRBJ2-3, with 10 positions matching TRBD2. The germline CDR1 and CDR2 sequences are SEHNR and FQNEAQ (reference sequence). With V trimmed by 4 bases and J by 3 bases, 7 bases remained unmatched. The CDR3 runs to 16 residues. CDR3 amino acids: CASSSGLAETTDTQYF. In nucleotides, the CDR3 is TGTGCCAGCAGCTCCGGACTAGCGGAGACAACAGATACGCAGTATTTT.